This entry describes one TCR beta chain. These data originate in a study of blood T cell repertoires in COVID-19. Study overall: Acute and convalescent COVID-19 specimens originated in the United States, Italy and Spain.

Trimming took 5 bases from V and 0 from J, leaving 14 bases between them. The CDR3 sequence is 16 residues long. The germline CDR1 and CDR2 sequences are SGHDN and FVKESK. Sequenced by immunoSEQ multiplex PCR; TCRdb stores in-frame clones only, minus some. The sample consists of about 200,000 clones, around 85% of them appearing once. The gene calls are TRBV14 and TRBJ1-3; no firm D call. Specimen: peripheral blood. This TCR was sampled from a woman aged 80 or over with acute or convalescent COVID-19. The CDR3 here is CASSSQASASGNTIYF. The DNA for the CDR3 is TGTGCCAGCAGCTCCCAGGCGTCGGCCTCTGGAAACACCATATATTTT. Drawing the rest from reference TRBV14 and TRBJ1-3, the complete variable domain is EAGVTQFPSHSVIEKGQTVTLRCDPISGHDNLYWYRRVMGKEIKFLLHFVKESKQDESGMPNNRFLAERTGGTYSTLKVQPAELEDSGVYFCASSSQASASGNTIYFGEGSWLTVV.